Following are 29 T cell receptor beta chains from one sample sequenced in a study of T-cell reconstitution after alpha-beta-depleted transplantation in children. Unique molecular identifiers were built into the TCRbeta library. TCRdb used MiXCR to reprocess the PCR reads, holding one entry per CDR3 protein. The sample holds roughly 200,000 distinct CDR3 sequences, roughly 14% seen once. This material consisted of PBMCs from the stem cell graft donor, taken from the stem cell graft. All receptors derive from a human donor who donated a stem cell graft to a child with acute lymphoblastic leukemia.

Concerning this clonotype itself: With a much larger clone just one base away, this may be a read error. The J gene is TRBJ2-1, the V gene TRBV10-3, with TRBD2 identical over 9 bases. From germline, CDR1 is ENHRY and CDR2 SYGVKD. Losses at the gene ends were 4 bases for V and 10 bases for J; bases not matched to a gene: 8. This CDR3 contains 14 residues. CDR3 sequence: CAISGSGSEYEQFF. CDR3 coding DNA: TGTGCCATCAGTGGTAGCGGGAGTGAATACGAGCAGTTCTTC.

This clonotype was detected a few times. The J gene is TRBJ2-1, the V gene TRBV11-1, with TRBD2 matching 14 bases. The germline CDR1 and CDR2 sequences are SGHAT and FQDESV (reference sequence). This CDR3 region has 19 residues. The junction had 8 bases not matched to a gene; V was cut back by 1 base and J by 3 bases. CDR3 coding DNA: TGTGCCAGCAGCTTAGAACGGACTAGCGGGAGGATGAACTACAATGAGCAGTTCTTC. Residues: CASSLERTSGRMNYNEQFF.

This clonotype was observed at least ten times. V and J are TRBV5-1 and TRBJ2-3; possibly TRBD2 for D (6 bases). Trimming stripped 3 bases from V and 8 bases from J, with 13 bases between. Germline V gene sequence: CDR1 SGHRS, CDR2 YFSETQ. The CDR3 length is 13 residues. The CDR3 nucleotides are TGCGCCAGCAGCTCCCCGACGGAGGGTACGCAGTATTTT. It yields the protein CASSSPTEGTQYF.

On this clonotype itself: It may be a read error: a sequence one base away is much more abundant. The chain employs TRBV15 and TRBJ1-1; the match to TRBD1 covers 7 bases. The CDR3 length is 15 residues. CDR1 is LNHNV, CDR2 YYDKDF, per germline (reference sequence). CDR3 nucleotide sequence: TGTGCCACCAGCAGGTTGGACAGGCCGAACACTGAAGTTTTCTTT. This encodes CATSRLDRPNTEVFF.

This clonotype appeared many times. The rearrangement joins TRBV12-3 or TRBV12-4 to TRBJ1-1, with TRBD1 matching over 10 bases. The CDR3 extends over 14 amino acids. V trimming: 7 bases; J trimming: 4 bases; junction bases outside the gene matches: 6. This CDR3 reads CASTPTGGGTEAFF. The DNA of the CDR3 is TGTGCCAGCACCCCGACAGGGGGCGGCACTGAAGCTTTCTTT.

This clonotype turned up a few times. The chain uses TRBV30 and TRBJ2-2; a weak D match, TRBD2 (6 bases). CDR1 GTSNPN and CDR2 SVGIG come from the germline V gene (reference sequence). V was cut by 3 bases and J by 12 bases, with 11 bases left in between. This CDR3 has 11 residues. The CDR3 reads CAWRSGGKLFF. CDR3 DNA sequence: TGTGCCTGGAGATCAGGAGGGAAGCTGTTTTTT.

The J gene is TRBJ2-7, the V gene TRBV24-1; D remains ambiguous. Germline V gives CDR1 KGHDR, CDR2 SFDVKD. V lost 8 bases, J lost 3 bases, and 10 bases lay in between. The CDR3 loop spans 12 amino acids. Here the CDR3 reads CATTEHFYEQYF. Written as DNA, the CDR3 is TGTGCCACCACGGAACATTTCTACGAGCAGTACTTC.

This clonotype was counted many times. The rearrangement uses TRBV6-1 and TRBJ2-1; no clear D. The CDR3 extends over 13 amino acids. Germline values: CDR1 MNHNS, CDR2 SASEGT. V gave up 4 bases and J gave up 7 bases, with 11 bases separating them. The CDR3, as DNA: TGTGCCAGCAGTGCAAGGGCAACGAATGAGCAGTTCTTC. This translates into CASSARATNEQFF.

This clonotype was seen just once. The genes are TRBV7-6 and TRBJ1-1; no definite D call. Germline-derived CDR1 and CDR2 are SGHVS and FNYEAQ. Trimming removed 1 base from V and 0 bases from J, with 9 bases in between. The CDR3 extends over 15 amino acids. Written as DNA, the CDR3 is TGTGCCAGCAGCTTAGGCCCGACACTGAACACTGAAGCTTTCTTT. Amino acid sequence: CASSLGPTLNTEAFF.

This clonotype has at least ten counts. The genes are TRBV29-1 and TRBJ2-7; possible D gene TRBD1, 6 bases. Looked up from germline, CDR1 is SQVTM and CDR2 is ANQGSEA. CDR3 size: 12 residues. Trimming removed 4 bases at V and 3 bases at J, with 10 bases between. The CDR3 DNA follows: TGCAGCGTTGGGCCAGGGGACTACGAGCAGTACTTC. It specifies CSVGPGDYEQYF.

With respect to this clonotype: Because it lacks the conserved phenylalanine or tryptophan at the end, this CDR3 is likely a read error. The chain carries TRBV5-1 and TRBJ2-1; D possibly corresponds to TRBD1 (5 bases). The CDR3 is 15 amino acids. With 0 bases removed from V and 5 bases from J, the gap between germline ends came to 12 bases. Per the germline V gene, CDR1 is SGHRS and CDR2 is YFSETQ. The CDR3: CASSLDEDNNNEQFL. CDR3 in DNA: TGCGCCAGCAGCTTGGATGAGGACAACAACAATGAGCAGTTCTTG.

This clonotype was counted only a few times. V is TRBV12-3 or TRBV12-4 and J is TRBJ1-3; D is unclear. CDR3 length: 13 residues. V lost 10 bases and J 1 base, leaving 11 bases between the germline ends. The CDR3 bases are TGTGCCAACCAGGCGACATCTGGAAACACCATATATTTT. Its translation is CANQATSGNTIYF.

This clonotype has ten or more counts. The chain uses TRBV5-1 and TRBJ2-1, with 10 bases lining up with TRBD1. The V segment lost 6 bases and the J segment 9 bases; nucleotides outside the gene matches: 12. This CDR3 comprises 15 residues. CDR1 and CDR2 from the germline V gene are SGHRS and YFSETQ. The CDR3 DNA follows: TGCGCCAGCAAATTAACCGGGACAGGGGAAGGTGAGCAGTTCTTC. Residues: CASKLTGTGEGEQFF.

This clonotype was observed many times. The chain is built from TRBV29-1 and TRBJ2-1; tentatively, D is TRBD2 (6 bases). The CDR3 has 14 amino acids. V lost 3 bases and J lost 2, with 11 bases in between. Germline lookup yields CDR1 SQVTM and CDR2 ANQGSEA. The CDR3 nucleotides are TGCAGCGTTGATAGCGGCACCACCTACAATGAGCAGTTCTTC. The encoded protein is CSVDSGTTYNEQFF.

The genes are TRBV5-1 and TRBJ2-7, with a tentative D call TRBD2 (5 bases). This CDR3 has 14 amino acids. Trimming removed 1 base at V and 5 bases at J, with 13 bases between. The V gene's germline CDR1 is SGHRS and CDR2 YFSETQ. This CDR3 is CASSLSGFVDEQYF. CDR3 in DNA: TGCGCCAGCAGCTTGTCGGGGTTTGTTGACGAGCAGTACTTC.

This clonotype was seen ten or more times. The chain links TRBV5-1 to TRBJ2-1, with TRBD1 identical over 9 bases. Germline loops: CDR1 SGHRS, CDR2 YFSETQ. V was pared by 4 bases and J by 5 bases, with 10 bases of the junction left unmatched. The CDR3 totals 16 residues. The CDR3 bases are TGCGCCAGCAGCCCAGGGCGGGACAGGGTACACAATGAGCAGTTCTTC. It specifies CASSPGRDRVHNEQFF. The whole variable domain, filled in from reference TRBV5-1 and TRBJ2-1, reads KAGVTQTPRYLIKTRGQQVTLSCSPISGHRSVSWYQQTPGQGLQFLFEYFSETQRNKGNFPGRFSGRQFSNSRSEMNVSTLELGDSALYLCASSPGRDRVHNEQFFGPGTRLTVL.

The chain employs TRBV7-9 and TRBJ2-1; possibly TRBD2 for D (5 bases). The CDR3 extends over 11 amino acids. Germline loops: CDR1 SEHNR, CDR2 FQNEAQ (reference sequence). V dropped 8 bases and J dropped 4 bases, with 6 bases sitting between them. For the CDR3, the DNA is TGTGCCAGCGAGCGGTACAATGAGCAGTTCTTC. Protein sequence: CASERYNEQFF.

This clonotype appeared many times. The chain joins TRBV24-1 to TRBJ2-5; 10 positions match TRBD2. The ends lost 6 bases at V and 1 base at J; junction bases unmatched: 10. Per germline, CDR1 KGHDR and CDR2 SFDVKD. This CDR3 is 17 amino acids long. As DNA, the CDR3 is TGTGCCACCAGTAAGATCCCTAGCGGGAGAACCCAAGAGACCCAGTACTTC. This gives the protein CATSKIPSGRTQETQYF.

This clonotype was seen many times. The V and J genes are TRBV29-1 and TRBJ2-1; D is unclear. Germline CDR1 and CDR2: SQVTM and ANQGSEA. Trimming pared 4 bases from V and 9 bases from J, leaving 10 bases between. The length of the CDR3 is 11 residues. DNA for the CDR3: TGCAGCGTTGGTTTGGCGATTGAGCAGTTCTTC. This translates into CSVGLAIEQFF.

The CDR3 sequence is CASSLSGTNSYEQYF. DNA of the CDR3: TGTGCCAGTAGTCTCTCCGGGACAAACTCCTACGAGCAGTACTTC. The chain is built from TRBV19 and TRBJ2-7; possibly TRBD1 for D (6 bases). The CDR3 is 15 residues long. The germline V gene has CDR1 LNHDA and CDR2 SQIVND (reference sequence). Deletions cut 5 bases from V and 0 bases from J, with 14 bases between.

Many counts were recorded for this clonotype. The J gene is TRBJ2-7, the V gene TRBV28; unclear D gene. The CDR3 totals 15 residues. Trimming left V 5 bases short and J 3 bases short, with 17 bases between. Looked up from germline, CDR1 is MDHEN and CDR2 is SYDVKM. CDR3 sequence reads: CASSRFGTLGYEQYF. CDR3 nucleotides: TGTGCCAGCAGTCGATTTGGAACATTGGGCTACGAGCAGTACTTC.

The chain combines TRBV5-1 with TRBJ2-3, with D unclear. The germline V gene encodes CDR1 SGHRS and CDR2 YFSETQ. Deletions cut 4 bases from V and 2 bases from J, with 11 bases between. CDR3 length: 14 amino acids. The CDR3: CASSPTRLTDTQYF. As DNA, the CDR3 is TGCGCCAGCAGCCCGACCAGACTCACAGATACGCAGTATTTT. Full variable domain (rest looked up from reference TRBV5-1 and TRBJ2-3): KAGVTQTPRYLIKTRGQQVTLSCSPISGHRSVSWYQQTPGQGLQFLFEYFSETQRNKGNFPGRFSGRQFSNSRSEMNVSTLELGDSALYLCASSPTRLTDTQYFGPGTRLTVL.

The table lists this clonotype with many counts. The CDR3, as DNA: TGTGCCATCAGCCGACAGGTTCAAGAGACCCAGTACTTC. Its protein product is CAISRQVQETQYF. This chain uses TRBV10-3 with TRBJ2-5; a possible D gene is TRBD1 (6 bases). V lost 6 bases and J lost 2, with 10 bases in between. CDR3 length: 13 residues. Germline CDR1 reads ENHRY; CDR2 reads SYGVKD.

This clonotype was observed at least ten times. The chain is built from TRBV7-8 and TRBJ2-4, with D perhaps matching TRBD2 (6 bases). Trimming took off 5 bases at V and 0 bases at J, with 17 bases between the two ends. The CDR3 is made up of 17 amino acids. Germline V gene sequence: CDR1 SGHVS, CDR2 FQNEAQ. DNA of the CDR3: TGTGCCAGCAGCCCTCGACTAGAGGCCCTAGCCAAAAACATTCAGTACTTC. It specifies CASSPRLEALAKNIQYF.

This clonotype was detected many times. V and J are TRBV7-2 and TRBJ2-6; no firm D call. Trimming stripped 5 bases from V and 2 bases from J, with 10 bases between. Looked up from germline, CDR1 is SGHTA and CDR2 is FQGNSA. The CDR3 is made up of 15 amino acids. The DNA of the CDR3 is TGTGCCAGCAGCCCTGACAAGGCTGGGGCCAACGTCCTGACTTTC. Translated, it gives CASSPDKAGANVLTF.

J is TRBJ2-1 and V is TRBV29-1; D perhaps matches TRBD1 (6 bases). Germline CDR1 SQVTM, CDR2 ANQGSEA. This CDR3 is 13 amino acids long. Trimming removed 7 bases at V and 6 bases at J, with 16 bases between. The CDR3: CSAGQPSTNEQFF. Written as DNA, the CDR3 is TGCAGCGCCGGACAGCCATCGACCAATGAGCAGTTCTTC.

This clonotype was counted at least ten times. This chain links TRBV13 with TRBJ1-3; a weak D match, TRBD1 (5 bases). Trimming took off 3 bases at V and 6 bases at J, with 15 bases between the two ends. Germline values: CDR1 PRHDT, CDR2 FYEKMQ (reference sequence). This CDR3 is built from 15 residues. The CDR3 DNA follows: TGTGCCAGCAGCTTCGACGGCAGGGATCAAAACACCATATATTTT. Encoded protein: CASSFDGRDQNTIYF.

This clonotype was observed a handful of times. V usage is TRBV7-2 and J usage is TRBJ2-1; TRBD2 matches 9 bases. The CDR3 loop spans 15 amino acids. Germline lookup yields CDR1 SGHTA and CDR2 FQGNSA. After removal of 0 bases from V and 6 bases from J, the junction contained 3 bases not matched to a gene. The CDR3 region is CASSLAPSGTNEQFF. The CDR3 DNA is TGTGCCAGCAGCTTAGCCCCTAGCGGGACCAATGAGCAGTTCTTC. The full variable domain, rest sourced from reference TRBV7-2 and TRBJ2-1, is GAGVSQSPSNKVTEKGKDVELRCDPISGHTALYWYRQSLGQGLEFLIYFQGNSAPDKSGLPSDRFSAERTGGSVSTLTIQRTQQEDSAVYLCASSLAPSGTNEQFFGPGTRLTVL.

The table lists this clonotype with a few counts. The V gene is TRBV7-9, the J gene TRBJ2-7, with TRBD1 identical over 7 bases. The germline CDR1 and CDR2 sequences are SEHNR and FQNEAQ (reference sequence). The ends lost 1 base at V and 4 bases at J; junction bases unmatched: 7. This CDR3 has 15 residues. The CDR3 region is CASSLEGAGSYEQYF. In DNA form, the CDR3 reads TGTGCCAGCAGCTTAGAGGGGGCGGGTAGTTACGAGCAGTACTTC.